The 24 T cell receptor beta chains reported below all come from one sample, sequenced in a study of regulatory T cells in long-lasting Graves disease. Library construction for TCR beta used iRepertoire HTBI primers and Arm-PCR of CDR3 regions. TCRdb re-called the multiplex PCR reads through MiXCR, storing one row per CDR3 protein. The repertoire consists of about 360,000 distinct CDR3 sequences, with under 20% occurring once and the leading ten covering roughly 21%. Time point denoted: newly diagnosed GD, antithyroid drugs for less than 3 months. Generation of the TCR library employed RNA extracted from PBMCs. The data were also submitted as part of a second study, on T cells in Graves' hyperthyroidism and ophthalmopathy.

The starting material was peripheral blood mononuclear cells (PBMCs), obtained at new diagnosis, from a patient treated with antithyroid drugs. These receptors came from a woman aged 18 to 35 with Graves disease.

The chain uses TRBV6-2 or TRBV6-3 and TRBJ1-5; maybe TRBD1 (5 bases). The CDR3 loop spans 17 amino acids. V was pared by 4 bases and J by 1 base, with 17 bases between. CDR1 MNHEY and CDR2 SVGEGT come from the germline V gene. CDR3 residues: CASSSAPGTRSNQPQHF. In DNA, the CDR3 is TGTGCCAGCAGTTCCGCCCCGGGGACGCGGAGCAATCAGCCCCAGCATTTT.

Many counts were recorded for this clonotype. V and J are TRBV10-2 and TRBJ2-7; D is ambiguous. The germline CDR1 and CDR2 sequences are WSHSY and SAAADI. CDR3 size: 14 residues. V lost 4 bases and J 0 bases, leaving 10 bases between the germline ends. The CDR3: CASSGMTSSYEQYF. The CDR3 nucleotides are TGCGCCAGCAGTGGGATGACCAGCTCCTACGAGCAGTACTTC.

The table lists this clonotype with many counts. This chain joins TRBV18 and TRBJ2-3; TRBD1 or TRBD2 may be the D gene (6 bases each). Germline loops: CDR1 KGHSH, CDR2 LQKENI. The CDR3 contains 15 residues. V was trimmed by 3 bases and J by 11 bases, leaving 21 bases between them. The CDR3 spells CASSPLRGDESQQYF. The DNA for the CDR3 is TGTGCCAGCTCACCGCTTAGGGGGGATGAGAGTCAGCAGTATTTT.

This clonotype was seen many times. This rearrangement joins TRBV7-3 to TRBJ2-3, with no clear D. The CDR3 runs 15 residues. V was shortened by 4 bases and J by 2 bases, with 13 bases between the two germline ends. The germline CDR1 and CDR2 sequences are SGHTA and FQGTGA. The CDR3 DNA reads TGTGCCAGCAGCTCCACCGACATGGTCACAGATACGCAGTATTTT. This codes for CASSSTDMVTDTQYF.

The rearrangement links TRBV29-1 to TRBJ2-1, with D unclear. V lost 0 bases and J 0 bases, leaving 12 bases between the germline ends. The CDR3 covers 16 residues. From germline, CDR1 is SQVTM and CDR2 ANQGSEA. The CDR3 loop is CSVEDLVWGSYNEQFF. As DNA, the CDR3 is TGCAGCGTTGAAGATCTTGTCTGGGGCTCCTACAATGAGCAGTTCTTC.

This clonotype was observed many times. The chain has TRBV7-8 and TRBJ1-1, with 12 bases lining up with TRBD1. J gave up 6 bases and V 5 bases, and 4 bases lay outside the gene matches. The CDR3 covers 14 residues. CDR1 SGHVS and CDR2 FQNEAQ come from the germline V gene. The CDR3 DNA reads TGTGCCAGCAGCCTGGGACAGGGGGCCTCTGAAGCTTTCTTT. This translates into CASSLGQGASEAFF.

There are a few counts of this clonotype. The chain couples TRBV9 to TRBJ2-1; 10 bases map to TRBD2. The CDR3 is made up of 17 amino acids. Germline CDR1 is SGDLS and CDR2 is YYNGEE. J lost 8 bases, V lost 0 bases, and 11 bases had no gene match. CDR3 sequence (DNA): TGTGCCAGCAGCGTAGATCCAGCGGGAGGGCCAAGGGATGAGCAGTTCTTC. This sequence encodes CASSVDPAGGPRDEQFF.

This clonotype was counted a few times. The chain carries TRBV6-5 and TRBJ2-7; no clear D gene. Looked up from germline, CDR1 is MNHEY and CDR2 is SVGAGI. Trimming cost V 4 bases and J 2 bases, with 9 bases left between them. This CDR3 is built from 13 residues. The CDR3: CASSLRSPYEQYF. The CDR3, as DNA: TGTGCCAGCAGTTTAAGGTCCCCCTACGAGCAGTACTTC.

V usage is TRBV2 and J usage is TRBJ1-1; D is uncertain. This CDR3 region has 13 residues. Per germline, CDR1 SNHLY and CDR2 FYNNEI. The ends were cut back, 5 bases at V and 1 base at J, with 8 bases in the middle. The CDR3 loop is CASSIGPNTEAFF. The CDR3 nucleotides read TGTGCCAGCAGTATAGGACCGAACACTGAAGCTTTCTTT.

This clonotype came up many times. V is TRBV11-3 and J is TRBJ2-1; tentative D call: TRBD2 (6 bases). The CDR3 loop spans 14 amino acids. Germline values: CDR1 SGHNT, CDR2 YENEEA. V dropped 5 bases and J dropped 2 bases, with 10 bases sitting between them. The CDR3 DNA reads TGTGCCAGCAGCCCCGGGGAGGCCTACAATGAGCAGTTCTTC. Protein sequence: CASSPGEAYNEQFF.

As regards this clonotype: A much larger clone sits a single nucleotide away, making a read error possible. The rearrangement uses TRBV7-9 and TRBJ2-1; no reliable D call. Germline V gives CDR1 SEHNR, CDR2 FQNEAQ (reference sequence). This CDR3 has 13 residues. The V end was cut by 1 base, the J end by 12 bases, with 13 bases between. The CDR3 DNA reads as TGTGCCAGCAGCTTAGTAGAGGATGTAAGGCAGTTCTTC. Its protein is CASSLVEDVRQFF.

This clonotype was seen at least ten times. The rearrangement links TRBV20-1 to TRBJ2-3, with TRBD2 matching 10 bases. The V gene end was trimmed by 6 bases and the J gene end by 3 bases; junction bases not matched to a gene: 6. The germline CDR1 and CDR2 sequences are DFQATT and SNEGSKA (reference sequence). CDR3 length equals 14 residues. CDR3 amino acids: CSATGLAETDTQYF. The DNA of the CDR3 is TGCAGTGCAACCGGACTAGCGGAGACAGATACGCAGTATTTT.

Of note for this clonotype: A far larger clone is one nucleotide away, so this likely arose from a read error. This chain links TRBV7-9 with TRBJ2-1; D call uncertain. Germline assignment: CDR1 SEHNR and CDR2 FQNEAQ (reference sequence). The CDR3 totals 15 residues. Trimming took 4 bases from V and 8 from J, leaving 18 bases between them. The CDR3 region is CASSSTGPAPDEQFF. CDR3 coding DNA: TGTGCCAGCAGCTCAACGGGCCCAGCCCCCGATGAGCAGTTCTTC.

The gene calls are TRBV20-1 and TRBJ1-3; tentatively, D is TRBD1 (5 bases). V lost 3 bases and J lost 0, with 9 bases in between. The CDR3 length is 14 residues. From germline, CDR1 is DFQATT and CDR2 SNEGSKA (reference sequence). Written as DNA, the CDR3 is TGCAGTGCTAGTAAGGGGCACTCTGGAAACACCATATATTTT. This gives the protein CSASKGHSGNTIYF.

This clonotype has more than one count but fewer than ten. The chain joins TRBV7-2 to TRBJ1-5, with D unclear. CDR3 length equals 14 residues. The V gene's germline CDR1 is SGHTA and CDR2 FQGNSA. V lost 3 bases and J lost 4, with 10 bases in between. CDR3 loop: CASSFAGHNQPQHF. In DNA, the CDR3 is TGTGCCAGCAGCTTCGCCGGCCATAATCAGCCCCAGCATTTT.

With respect to this clonotype: One base away lies a much larger clone, so this may be a sequencing read error. V is TRBV4-1 and J is TRBJ2-5; tentative D call: TRBD2 (8 bases). There are 15 residues in the CDR3. The V gene's germline CDR1 is MGHRA and CDR2 YSYEKL. The DNA of the CDR3 is TGCCCCAGCAGCCAGGGGGGAGCGGGAGAAGAGACCCAGTACTTC. The encoded protein is CPSSQGGAGEETQYF.

The V call is TRBV7-9, the J call TRBJ1-1, with D possibly TRBD1 on 5 matching bases. This CDR3 contains 14 residues. The V end lost 5 bases, the J end lost 3 bases, and 13 bases lay between the germline ends. Germline CDR1 and CDR2: SEHNR and FQNEAQ (reference sequence). CDR3 in DNA: TGTGCCAGCAGCCGTAGGGACGGTCACACTGAAGCTTTCTTT. Translation: CASSRRDGHTEAFF.

This clonotype was observed at least ten times. The chain recombines TRBV6-1 with TRBJ2-7; D is uncertain. Germline lookup yields CDR1 MNHNS and CDR2 SASEGT. The CDR3 length is 13 residues. V was clipped by 0 bases and J by 7 bases, with 10 bases between them. CDR3: CASSEAILGEQYF. The CDR3 coding sequence is TGTGCCAGCAGTGAAGCAATTCTGGGGGAGCAGTACTTC.

J is TRBJ2-7 and V is TRBV2; 11 positions match TRBD1. Germline values: CDR1 SNHLY, CDR2 FYNNEI. The trim removed 7 bases at V and 3 bases at J, leaving 8 bases unmatched. The CDR3 has 15 amino acids. This chain's CDR3 is CASKTGTGGFYEQYF. The CDR3 DNA reads as TGTGCCAGCAAAACCGGGACAGGGGGATTCTACGAGCAGTACTTC.

The sample holds many counts of this clonotype. This chain uses TRBV28 with TRBJ2-6, with TRBD1 as a possible D gene (6 bases). This CDR3 comprises 14 residues. Germline loops: CDR1 MDHEN, CDR2 SYDVKM. V lost 5 bases, J lost 1 base, and 6 bases lay in between. The CDR3 nucleotides read TGTGCCAGCAGTACAGGGTCTGGGGCCAACGTCCTGACTTTC. Residues: CASSTGSGANVLTF. The full variable domain, its missing parts supplied by reference TRBV28 and TRBJ2-6, is DVKVTQSSRYLVKRTGEKVFLECVQDMDHENMFWYRQDPGLGLRLIYFSYDVKMKEKGDIPEGYSVSREKKERFSLILESASTNQTSMYLCASSTGSGANVLTFGAGSRLTVL.

There are many counts of this clonotype. V usage is TRBV6-1 and J usage is TRBJ2-7, with no clear D. V gave up 1 base and J gave up 2 bases, with 12 bases separating them. The CDR3 consists of 15 residues. The V gene's germline CDR1 is MNHNS and CDR2 SASEGT. The CDR3 here is CASSEVSDPAYEQYF. The CDR3 region has the DNA TGTGCCAGCAGTGAAGTGTCGGATCCGGCCTACGAGCAGTACTTC.

Comment on this clonotype: A far bigger clonotype differs at one base, so this is likely a read error. The conserved phenylalanine or tryptophan is not found at the CDR3 terminus, so this likely reflects a read error. The chain carries TRBV6-2 or TRBV6-3 and TRBJ2-7; TRBD1 aligns across 10 bases. With 6 bases clipped from V and 5 bases from J, the junction kept 10 bases outside the gene matches. This CDR3 region has 15 residues. Germline V gives CDR1 MNHEY, CDR2 SVGEGT. CDR3 loop: CASRRMTGGLNEQYL. The CDR3 nucleotides read TGTGCCAGCAGAAGAATGACAGGGGGCCTGAACGAGCAGTACCTC.

This clonotype appeared many times. The J gene is TRBJ2-5, the V gene TRBV2; D might be TRBD1 or TRBD2, each matching 6 bases. Germline V gene lookup returns CDR1 SNHLY and CDR2 FYNNEI. The CDR3 length is 14 residues. The ends were cut back, 7 bases at V and 1 base at J, with 13 bases in the middle. The chain's CDR3 is CASKFGGPQETQYF. The CDR3 coding sequence is TGTGCCAGCAAATTCGGGGGCCCCCAAGAGACCCAGTACTTC. The whole variable domain, filled in from reference TRBV2 and TRBJ2-5, reads EPEVTQTPSHQVTQMGQEVILRCVPISNHLYFYWYRQILGQKVEFLVSFYNNEISEKSEIFDDQFSVERPDGSNFTLKIRSTKLEDSAMYFCASKFGGPQETQYFGPGTRLLVL.

This clonotype appeared a few times. This may stem from a read error, because a much larger clone lies one nucleotide away. The CDR3 end shows no conserved phenylalanine or tryptophan, and so a read error is likely. The J gene is TRBJ2-5, the V gene TRBV27; the match to TRBD2 covers 9 bases. V dropped 2 bases and J dropped 5; count of bases not matched to a gene: 6. Germline-derived CDR1 and CDR2 are MNHEY and SMNVEV (reference sequence). The CDR3 runs 15 residues. As DNA, the CDR3 is TGTGCCAGCAGTTTAGCTCCTAGCGGGATTGAGACCCAGTACCTC. Amino acids: CASSLAPSGIETQYL.